The next 24 T cell receptor beta chains were all read from a single sample in a study of T cells in Graves' hyperthyroidism and ophthalmopathy. The source material, RNA transcripts, was used to amplify TCR beta CDR3 regions. The study used the HTBI primer set for a first-round RT-PCR of the TCR CDR3. TCRdb redid the calling of the multiplex PCR reads with MiXCR, one entry per CDR3 protein. The sample yields around 690,000 distinct CDR3 sequences, 17% seen once. Sequencing was carried out using blood. All receptors derive from a man aged 45-65 years with Graves' hyperthyroidism.

The chain uses TRBV6-1 and TRBJ1-5; tentative D call: TRBD1 (6 bases). CDR1 MNHNS and CDR2 SASEGT come from the germline V gene. The CDR3 is 11 residues long. V was cut by 11 bases and J by 5 bases, with 10 bases left in between. The CDR3 spells CAGDNYQPQHF. In DNA, the CDR3 is TGTGCCGGGGACAATTATCAGCCCCAGCATTTT.

The table lists this clonotype with a few counts. As DNA, the CDR3 is TGTGCCAGCAGTTTCGGCACCACCCCTTCTCTGCCCAACGAGCAGTACTTC. It encodes CASSFGTTPSLPNEQYF. This rearrangement joins TRBV27 to TRBJ2-7, with no clear D. Germline loops: CDR1 MNHEY, CDR2 SMNVEV (reference sequence). This CDR3 spans 17 amino acids. Deletions cut 3 bases from V and 5 bases from J, with 23 bases between.

The table lists this clonotype with many counts. This chain connects TRBV27 to TRBJ1-6; possible D gene TRBD1, 6 bases. V shed 5 bases and J shed 4 bases, with 15 bases lying between them. The CDR3 runs to 16 residues. Germline V gene lookup returns CDR1 MNHEY and CDR2 SMNVEV (reference sequence). CDR3 sequence: CASSGLMGHYNSPLHF. CDR3 sequence (DNA): TGTGCCAGCAGTGGATTGATGGGACATTATAATTCACCCCTCCACTTT.

This chain uses TRBV20-1 with TRBJ2-3; 7 bases match TRBD1. CDR3 length: 14 amino acids. CDR1 and CDR2 (germline): DFQATT, SNEGSKA (reference sequence). Unmatched junction bases numbered 6, after V lost 5 bases and J lost 1 base. The CDR3 region is CSAAVTGGTDTQYF. In DNA form, the CDR3 reads TGCAGTGCTGCCGTAACAGGGGGCACAGATACGCAGTATTTT.

This sequence joins TRBV6-2 or TRBV6-3 and TRBJ2-7; 8 nucleotides match TRBD2. This CDR3 has 14 residues. Germline values: CDR1 MNHEY, CDR2 SVGEGT. The V gene end was trimmed by 6 bases and the J gene end by 3 bases; junction bases not matched to a gene: 7. The CDR3 DNA reads TGTGCCAGCAGACACGGGCTAGCGGGCTACGAGCAGTACTTC. This encodes CASRHGLAGYEQYF.

This sequence joins TRBV5-1 and TRBJ2-1, with TRBD2 matching 8 bases. CDR1 and CDR2 (germline): SGHRS, YFSETQ. V was clipped by 4 bases and J by 3 bases; unmatched bases: 9. The CDR3 totals 16 residues. CDR3 nucleotides: TGCGCCAGCAGCCTGTCTTTAGCGGGGTTCTACAATGAGCAGTTCTTC. Its protein is CASSLSLAGFYNEQFF.

This clonotype was seen a handful of times. CDR3 sequence (DNA): TGTGCCAGCAGCCCAACCTCTCAGGCGAACCCCTACAATGAGCAGTTCTTC. It encodes CASSPTSQANPYNEQFF. The chain combines TRBV6-2 or TRBV6-3 with TRBJ2-1; D is unresolved. Trimming pared 6 bases from V and 2 bases from J, leaving 20 bases between. Germline V CDR1 and CDR2: MNHEY, SVGEGT. This CDR3 contains 17 residues.

This clonotype was picked up many times. The CDR3 loop reads CASSWSGYSYEQYF. CDR3 DNA sequence: TGTGCCAGCAGTTGGAGCGGCTACTCCTACGAGCAGTACTTC. J is TRBJ2-7 and V is TRBV27, with D perhaps matching TRBD2 (5 bases). With 4 bases removed from V and 0 bases from J, the gap between germline ends came to 10 bases. The CDR3 loop spans 14 amino acids. Germline V gene data show CDR1 as MNHEY and CDR2 as SMNVEV (reference sequence).

This clonotype was counted at least ten times. The chain employs TRBV30 and TRBJ2-7; D gene unclear. V was trimmed by 0 bases and J by 1 base, leaving 7 bases between them. The CDR3 sequence is 13 residues long. CDR1 GTSNPN and CDR2 SVGIG come from the germline V gene (reference sequence). The CDR3 reads CAWSVRISYEQYF. The CDR3 nucleotides are TGTGCCTGGAGTGTACGGATATCCTACGAGCAGTACTTC. Together with reference TRBV30 and TRBJ2-7, the CDR3 gives the full variable domain: SQTIHQWPATLVQPVGSPLSLECTVEGTSNPNLYWYRQAAGRGLQLLFYSVGIGQISSEVPQNLSASRPQDRQFILSSKKLLLSDSGFYLCAWSVRISYEQYFGPGTRLTVT.

Ten or more counts support this clonotype. The junction departs from the called germline gene at one end, perhaps through a read error. The V and J genes are TRBV20-1 and TRBJ1-4; D might be TRBD1 (6 bases). This CDR3 region has 14 residues. Germline CDR1 reads DFQATT; CDR2 reads SNEGSKA (reference sequence). The CDR3 DNA reads TGCAGTGCCAGAGGGACATCGGGTAATGAAAAACTGTTTTTT. Translation: CSARGTSGNEKLFF.

The count of this clonotype is one. The chain has TRBV28 and TRBJ2-1, with 10 bases that match TRBD2. The germline CDR1 and CDR2 sequences are MDHEN and SYDVKM. Unmatched junction bases numbered 7, after V lost 1 base and J lost 10 bases. The CDR3 consists of 15 residues. CDR3: CASSLSSGRAWEQFF. DNA for the CDR3: TGTGCCAGCAGTTTATCCAGCGGGAGGGCCTGGGAGCAGTTCTTC.

This clonotype was picked up many times. This chain connects TRBV12-5 to TRBJ2-3, with TRBD1 matching 7 bases. The CDR3 contains 14 residues. In germline, CDR1 is LGHNT, CDR2 FRNRAP. V dropped 3 bases and J dropped 2; count of bases not matched to a gene: 2. Here the CDR3 DNA reads TGTGCTAGTGGTTTTGACAGGGCCACAGATACGCAGTATTTT. Amino acid sequence: CASGFDRATDTQYF.

The chain uses TRBV7-6 and TRBJ1-1; D is undetermined. CDR1 is SGHVS, CDR2 FNYEAQ, per germline. The CDR3 is 16 amino acids. The ends were cut back, 4 bases at V and 0 bases at J, with 15 bases in the middle. The CDR3: CASSSEPDGVNTEAFF. For the CDR3, the DNA is TGTGCCAGCAGCTCTGAACCAGACGGAGTGAACACTGAAGCTTTCTTT.

There are many counts of this clonotype. The chain joins TRBV28 to TRBJ1-5, with D uncertain. Germline V gene sequence: CDR1 MDHEN, CDR2 SYDVKM. This CDR3 spans 12 amino acids. The V end was cut by 7 bases, the J end by 11 bases, with 15 bases between. The CDR3 DNA reads TGTGCCAGCACCGGTCTGGTCATGTCCCAGCATTTT. Translated, it gives CASTGLVMSQHF.

This clonotype was seen more than once but under ten times. The genes are TRBV19 and TRBJ1-2, with D unclear. Trimming stripped 4 bases from V and 8 bases from J, with 14 bases between. Germline V gene data show CDR1 as LNHDA and CDR2 as SQIVND (reference sequence). The CDR3 has 13 amino acids. CDR3 residues: CASSTEPPGGYTF. CDR3 nucleotide sequence: TGTGCCAGTAGTACAGAGCCGCCGGGCGGCTACACCTTC. Using reference TRBV19 and TRBJ1-2 for the parts outside the CDR3, the full variable domain is DGGITQSPKYLFRKEGQNVTLSCEQNLNHDAMYWYRQDPGQGLRLIYYSQIVNDFQKGDIAEGYSVSREKKESFPLTVTSAQKNPTAFYLCASSTEPPGGYTFGSGTRLTVV.

This clonotype was detected many times. The CDR3 bases are TGTGCCAGCAGCTTAGGGGGTCTAGGAGGGGAGACCCAGTACTTC. Translating it yields CASSLGGLGGETQYF. The V gene is TRBV11-2, the J gene TRBJ2-5, with a possible D match to TRBD2 (6 bases). V dropped 1 base and J dropped 5 bases, with 14 bases sitting between them. Per germline, CDR1 SGHAT and CDR2 FQNNGV. This CDR3 is 15 amino acids long.

The CDR3 nucleotides are TGTGCCAGCAGCCGACAAAGAAGCGGGAGGGCCCGTGGGGCCAACGTCCTGACTTTC. Its translation: CASSRQRSGRARGANVLTF. The V gene is TRBV11-2, the J gene TRBJ2-6; 10 bases map to TRBD2. V gave up 5 bases and J gave up 3 bases; unmatched junction bases: 13. The CDR3 runs to 19 residues. CDR1 SGHAT and CDR2 FQNNGV come from the germline V gene.

The chain has TRBV6-2 or TRBV6-3 and TRBJ2-7; the match to TRBD2 covers 8 bases. The CDR3 runs 15 residues. Losses at the gene ends were 6 bases for V and 5 bases for J; bases not matched to a gene: 12. Germline CDR1 and CDR2: MNHEY and SVGEGT. The CDR3 region is CASRPTGTSGNEQYF. The DNA for the CDR3 is TGTGCCAGCAGGCCGACCGGGACTAGTGGAAACGAGCAGTACTTC.

This clonotype was found once. The V gene is TRBV6-5, the J gene TRBJ2-7; D possibly uses TRBD1 or TRBD2 (6 bases each). Trimming shortened V by 0 bases and J by 1 base, and 13 bases separated the two germline ends. The germline gives CDR1 MNHEY, CDR2 SVGAGI. The CDR3 has 16 amino acids. The DNA of the CDR3 is TGTGCCAGCAGTTACTCGGGGGGCCGGTGGTCCTACGAGCAGTACTTC. Protein product: CASSYSGGRWSYEQYF.

This clonotype was counted between two and nine times. V is TRBV6-1 and J is TRBJ2-7, with D unclear. The CDR3 consists of 12 residues. Germline-derived CDR1 and CDR2 are MNHNS and SASEGT. Trimming shortened V by 7 bases and J by 2 bases, and 9 bases separated the two germline ends. CDR3 residues: CASNIQPYEQYF. Written as DNA, the CDR3 is TGTGCCAGCAATATACAGCCCTACGAGCAGTACTTC.

Many counts were recorded for this clonotype. The genes are TRBV28 and TRBJ2-7, with 7 bases aligning to TRBD2. Looked up from germline, CDR1 is MDHEN and CDR2 is SYDVKM. The V segment lost 5 bases and the J segment 2 bases; nucleotides outside the gene matches: 9. The CDR3 runs to 15 residues. CDR3 loop: CASSTTGDYPYEQYF. The CDR3 coding sequence is TGTGCCAGCAGTACTACCGGGGACTATCCCTACGAGCAGTACTTC. Full variable domain (remainder filled in from reference TRBV28 and TRBJ2-7): DVKVTQSSRYLVKRTGEKVFLECVQDMDHENMFWYRQDPGLGLRLIYFSYDVKMKEKGDIPEGYSVSREKKERFSLILESASTNQTSMYLCASSTTGDYPYEQYFGPGTRLTVT.

The chain joins TRBV20-1 to TRBJ1-2, with a weak D call TRBD1 (6 bases). Deletions cut 3 bases from V and 7 bases from J, with 18 bases between. Germline-derived CDR1 and CDR2 are DFQATT and SNEGSKA (reference sequence). The CDR3 extends over 14 amino acids. CDR3 region: CSASKARGVGGYTF. The CDR3 coding sequence is TGCAGTGCTAGTAAAGCCAGGGGCGTGGGTGGCTACACCTTC.

This clonotype was counted at least ten times. The gene calls are TRBV7-9 and TRBJ2-2, with 9 bases matching TRBD2. The J segment lost 7 bases and the V segment lost 3 bases, leaving 9 bases of the junction unmatched. The CDR3 covers 16 residues. Germline lookup yields CDR1 SEHNR and CDR2 FQNEAQ (reference sequence). CDR3 in amino acids: CASSFELSGRLGELFF. CDR3 DNA sequence: TGTGCCAGCAGCTTTGAATTAAGCGGGAGGCTCGGGGAGCTGTTTTTT.

This clonotype was counted at least ten times. J is TRBJ2-7 and V is TRBV5-1; 10 bases match TRBD1. The CDR3 sequence is 15 residues long. The V gene end was trimmed by 0 bases and the J gene end by 5 bases; junction bases not matched to a gene: 5. CDR1 is SGHRS and CDR2 is YFSETQ in the germline V gene. CDR3 sequence reads: CASSLGTGGSHEQYF. The CDR3 region has the DNA TGCGCCAGCAGCTTGGGGACAGGGGGTTCCCACGAGCAGTACTTC.